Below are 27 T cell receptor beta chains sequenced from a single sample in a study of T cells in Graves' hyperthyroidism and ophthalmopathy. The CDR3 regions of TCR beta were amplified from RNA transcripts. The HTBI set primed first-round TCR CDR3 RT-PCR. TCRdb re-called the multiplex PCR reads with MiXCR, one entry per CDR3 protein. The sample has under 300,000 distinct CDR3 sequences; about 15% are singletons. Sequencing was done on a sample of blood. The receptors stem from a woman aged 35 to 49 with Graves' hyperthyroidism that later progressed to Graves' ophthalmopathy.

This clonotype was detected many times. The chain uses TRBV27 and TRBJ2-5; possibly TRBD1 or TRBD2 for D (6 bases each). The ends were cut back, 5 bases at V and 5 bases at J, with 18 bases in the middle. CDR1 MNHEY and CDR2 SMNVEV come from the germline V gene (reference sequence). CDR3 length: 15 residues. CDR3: CASSPYREVGETQYF. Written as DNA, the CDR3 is TGTGCCAGCAGTCCATACAGGGAGGTCGGGGAGACCCAGTACTTC.

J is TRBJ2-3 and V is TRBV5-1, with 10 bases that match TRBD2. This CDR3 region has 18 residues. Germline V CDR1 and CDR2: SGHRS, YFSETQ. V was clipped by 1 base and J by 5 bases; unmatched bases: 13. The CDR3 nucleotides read TGCGCCAGCAGCTTGCCGAGCGGGAGGGCCATTCTTTTAGATACGCAGTATTTT. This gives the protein CASSLPSGRAILLDTQYF.

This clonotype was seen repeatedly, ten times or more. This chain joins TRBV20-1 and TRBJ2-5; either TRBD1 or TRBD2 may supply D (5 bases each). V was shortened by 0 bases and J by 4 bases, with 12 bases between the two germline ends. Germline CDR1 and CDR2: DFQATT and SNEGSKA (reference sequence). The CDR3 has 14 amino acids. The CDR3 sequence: CSARDVTGRETQYF. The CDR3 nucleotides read TGCAGTGCTAGAGATGTAACGGGACGAGAGACCCAGTACTTC.

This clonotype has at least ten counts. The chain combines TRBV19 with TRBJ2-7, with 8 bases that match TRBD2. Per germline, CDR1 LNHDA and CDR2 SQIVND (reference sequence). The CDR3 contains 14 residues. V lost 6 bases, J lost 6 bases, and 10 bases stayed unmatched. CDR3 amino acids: CASSLREGQLEQYF. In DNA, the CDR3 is TGTGCCAGTAGCCTCCGGGAGGGGCAGCTCGAGCAGTACTTC.

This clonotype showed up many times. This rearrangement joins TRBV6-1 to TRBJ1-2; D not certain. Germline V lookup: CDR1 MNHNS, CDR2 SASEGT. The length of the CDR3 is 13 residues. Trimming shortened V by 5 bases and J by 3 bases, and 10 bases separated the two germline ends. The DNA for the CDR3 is TGTGCCAGCAGTTATACCCGGGACTATGGCTACACCTTC. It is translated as CASSYTRDYGYTF.

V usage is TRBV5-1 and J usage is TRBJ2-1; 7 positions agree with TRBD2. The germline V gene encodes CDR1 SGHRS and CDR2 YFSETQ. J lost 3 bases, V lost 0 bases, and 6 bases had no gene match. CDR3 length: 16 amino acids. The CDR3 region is CASSLVVGTIYNEQFF. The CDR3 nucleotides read TGCGCCAGCAGCTTGGTGGTTGGGACTATCTACAATGAGCAGTTCTTC.

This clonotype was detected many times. The CDR3 DNA reads as TGTGCCAGCACCGGCCAGGCGGGAGAAACCGGGGAGCTGTTTTTT. It encodes CASTGQAGETGELFF. The chain carries TRBV2 and TRBJ2-2, with 7 nucleotides matching TRBD2. Germline V lookup: CDR1 SNHLY, CDR2 FYNNEI. This CDR3 is built from 15 residues. The trim removed 7 bases at V and 5 bases at J, leaving 10 bases unmatched.

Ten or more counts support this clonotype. CDR3 coding DNA: TGTGCCAGTAGTCTGCCGGGACAGAAGAACAATGAGCAGTTCTTC. This sequence encodes CASSLPGQKNNEQFF. This chain joins TRBV19 and TRBJ2-1; 7 nucleotides agree with TRBD1. From germline, CDR1 is LNHDA and CDR2 SQIVND (reference sequence). V shed 5 bases and J 5 bases; nucleotides not matched to a gene: 9. The CDR3 is 15 residues long.

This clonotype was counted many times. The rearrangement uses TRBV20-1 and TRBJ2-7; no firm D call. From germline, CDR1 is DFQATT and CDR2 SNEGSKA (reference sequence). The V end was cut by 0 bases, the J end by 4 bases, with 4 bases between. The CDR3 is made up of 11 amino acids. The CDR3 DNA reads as TGCAGTGCTAGAGATTTTTACGAGCAGTACTTC. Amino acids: CSARDFYEQYF.

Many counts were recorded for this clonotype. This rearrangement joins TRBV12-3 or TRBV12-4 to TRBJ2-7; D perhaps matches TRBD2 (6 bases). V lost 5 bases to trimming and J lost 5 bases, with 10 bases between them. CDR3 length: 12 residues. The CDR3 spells CASSETSHEQYF. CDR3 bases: TGTGCCAGCAGTGAGACTAGTCACGAGCAGTACTTC.

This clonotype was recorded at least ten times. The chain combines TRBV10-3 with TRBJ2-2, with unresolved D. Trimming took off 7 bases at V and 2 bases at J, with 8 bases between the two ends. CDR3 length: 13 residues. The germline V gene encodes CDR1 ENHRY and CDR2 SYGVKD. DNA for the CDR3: TGTGCCATCACTGGCCGCAACACCGGGGAGCTGTTTTTT. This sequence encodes CAITGRNTGELFF.

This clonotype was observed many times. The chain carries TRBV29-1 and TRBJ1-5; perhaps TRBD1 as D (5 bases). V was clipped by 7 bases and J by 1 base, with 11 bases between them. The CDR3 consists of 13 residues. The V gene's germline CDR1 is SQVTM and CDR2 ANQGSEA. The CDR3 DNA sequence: TGCAGCGCTGGGACTGAAAGCAATCAGCCCCAGCATTTT. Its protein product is CSAGTESNQPQHF.

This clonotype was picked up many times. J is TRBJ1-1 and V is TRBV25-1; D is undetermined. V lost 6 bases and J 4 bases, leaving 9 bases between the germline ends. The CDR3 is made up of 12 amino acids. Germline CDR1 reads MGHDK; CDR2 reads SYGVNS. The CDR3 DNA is TGTGCCAGCAGGGACTGGAGCACTGAAGCTTTCTTT. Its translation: CASRDWSTEAFF.

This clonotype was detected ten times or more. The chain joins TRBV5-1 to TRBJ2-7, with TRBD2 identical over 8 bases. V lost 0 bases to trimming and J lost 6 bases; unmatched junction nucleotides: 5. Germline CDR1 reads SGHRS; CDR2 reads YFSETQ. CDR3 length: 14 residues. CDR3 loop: CASSLERERSEQYF. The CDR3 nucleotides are TGCGCCAGCAGCTTGGAGCGGGAGAGGTCCGAGCAGTACTTC.

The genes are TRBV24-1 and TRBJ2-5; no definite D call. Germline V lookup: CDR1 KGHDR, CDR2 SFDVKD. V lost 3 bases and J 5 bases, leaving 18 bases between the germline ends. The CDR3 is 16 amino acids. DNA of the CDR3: TGTGCCACCAGTGATCCCGACTTTTCGGGCACGGAGACCCAGTACTTC. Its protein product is CATSDPDFSGTETQYF.

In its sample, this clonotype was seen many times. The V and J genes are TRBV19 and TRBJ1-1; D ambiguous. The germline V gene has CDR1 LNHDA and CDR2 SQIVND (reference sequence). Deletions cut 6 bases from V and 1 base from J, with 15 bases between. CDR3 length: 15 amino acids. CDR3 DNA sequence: TGTGCCAGTAGACGACGGGGAGAAGGGAACACTGAAGCTTTCTTT. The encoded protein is CASRRRGEGNTEAFF.

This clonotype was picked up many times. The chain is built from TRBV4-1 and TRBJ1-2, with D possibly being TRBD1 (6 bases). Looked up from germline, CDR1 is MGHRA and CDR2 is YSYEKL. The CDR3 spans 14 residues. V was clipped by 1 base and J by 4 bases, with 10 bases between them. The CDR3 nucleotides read TGCGCCAGCAGCCAAGTCGGAGGGGGCTATGGCTACACCTTC. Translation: CASSQVGGGYGYTF.

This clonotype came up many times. The CDR3 DNA follows: TGTGCCAGCAGCTTAAGGGCCGGGACAGCCATCGGGACCCAGTACTTC. It codes for CASSLRAGTAIGTQYF. The genes are TRBV7-9 and TRBJ2-5, with 7 bases that match TRBD1. The trim removed 2 bases at V and 7 bases at J, leaving 13 bases unmatched. The CDR3 extends over 16 amino acids. Germline V lookup: CDR1 SEHNR, CDR2 FQNEAQ (reference sequence). Supplemented by reference TRBV7-9 and TRBJ2-5, the full variable domain reads DTGVSQNPRHKITKRGQNVTFRCDPISEHNRLYWYRQTLGQGPEFLTYFQNEAQLEKSRLLSDRFSAERPKGSFSTLEIQRTEQGDSAMYLCASSLRAGTAIGTQYFGPGTRLLVL.

CDR3 coding DNA: TGTGCCAGCAGCCAGTCGGCGGGGCAAGAGACCCAGTACTTC. It encodes CASSQSAGQETQYF. The V call is TRBV11-2, the J call TRBJ2-5; the D gene is possibly TRBD2 (6 bases). The CDR3 sequence is 14 residues long. The V gene lost 5 bases and the J gene lost 2 bases, with 12 bases spanning the gap. Germline values: CDR1 SGHAT, CDR2 FQNNGV. The full variable domain, its missing parts supplied by reference TRBV11-2 and TRBJ2-5, is EAGVAQSPRYKIIEKRQSVAFWCNPISGHATLYWYQQILGQGPKLLIQFQNNGVVDDSQLPKDRFSAERLKGVDSTLKIQPAKLEDSAVYLCASSQSAGQETQYFGPGTRLLVL.

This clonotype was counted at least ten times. CDR3 amino acids: CASSLGQGLQETQYF. DNA for the CDR3: TGTGCCAGCAGTTTGGGACAGGGCCTCCAAGAGACCCAGTACTTC. The rearrangement links TRBV28 to TRBJ2-5; the match to TRBD1 covers 9 bases. J was trimmed by 1 base and V by 3 bases; bases with no gene match: 3. The CDR3 has 15 residues. Germline V gene sequence: CDR1 MDHEN, CDR2 SYDVKM.

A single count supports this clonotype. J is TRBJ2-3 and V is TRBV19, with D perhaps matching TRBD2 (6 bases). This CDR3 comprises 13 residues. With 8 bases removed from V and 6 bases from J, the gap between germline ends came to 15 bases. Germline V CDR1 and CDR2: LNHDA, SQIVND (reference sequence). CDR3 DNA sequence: TGTGCCAGTTCCTGGGGGGTGCGGGATACGCAGTATTTT. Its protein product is CASSWGVRDTQYF.

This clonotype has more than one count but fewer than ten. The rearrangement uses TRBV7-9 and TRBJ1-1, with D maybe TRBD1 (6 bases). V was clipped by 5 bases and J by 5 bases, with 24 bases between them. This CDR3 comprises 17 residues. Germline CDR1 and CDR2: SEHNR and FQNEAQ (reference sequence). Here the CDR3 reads CASSITGTRGSRTEAFF. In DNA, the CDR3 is TGTGCCAGCAGCATCACCGGAACCAGGGGCTCCCGAACTGAAGCTTTCTTT. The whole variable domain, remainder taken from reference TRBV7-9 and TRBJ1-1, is DTGVSQNPRHKITKRGQNVTFRCDPISEHNRLYWYRQTLGQGPEFLTYFQNEAQLEKSRLLSDRFSAERPKGSFSTLEIQRTEQGDSAMYLCASSITGTRGSRTEAFFGQGTRLTVV.

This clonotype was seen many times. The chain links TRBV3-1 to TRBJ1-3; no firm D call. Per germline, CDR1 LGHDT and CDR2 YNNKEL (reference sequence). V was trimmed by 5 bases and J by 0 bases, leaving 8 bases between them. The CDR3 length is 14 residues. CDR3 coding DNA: TGTGCCAGCAGCGTACGGCACTCTGGAAACACCATATATTTT. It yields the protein CASSVRHSGNTIYF.

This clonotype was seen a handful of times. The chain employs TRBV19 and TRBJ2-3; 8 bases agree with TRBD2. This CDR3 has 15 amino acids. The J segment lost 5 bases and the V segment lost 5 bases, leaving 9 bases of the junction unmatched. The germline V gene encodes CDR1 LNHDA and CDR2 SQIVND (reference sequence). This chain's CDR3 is CASSPGGLAGDTQYF. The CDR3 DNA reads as TGTGCCAGTAGTCCCGGAGGGCTAGCGGGAGATACGCAGTATTTT.

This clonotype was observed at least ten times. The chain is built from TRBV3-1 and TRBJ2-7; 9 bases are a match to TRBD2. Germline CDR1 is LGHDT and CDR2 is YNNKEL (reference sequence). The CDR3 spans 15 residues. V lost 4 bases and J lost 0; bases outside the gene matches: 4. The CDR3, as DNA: TGTGCCAGCAGCCTAAGCGGGAGGCCCTCCTACGAGCAGTACTTC. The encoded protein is CASSLSGRPSYEQYF.

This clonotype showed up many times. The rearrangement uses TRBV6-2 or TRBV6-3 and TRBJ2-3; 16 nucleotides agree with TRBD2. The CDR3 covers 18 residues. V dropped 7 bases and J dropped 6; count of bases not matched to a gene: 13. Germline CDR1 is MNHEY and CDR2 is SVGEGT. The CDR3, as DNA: TGTGCCAGCAAACCGCCGGGACTAGCGGGAGGGGCGTCCGATACGCAGTATTTT. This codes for CASKPPGLAGGASDTQYF.

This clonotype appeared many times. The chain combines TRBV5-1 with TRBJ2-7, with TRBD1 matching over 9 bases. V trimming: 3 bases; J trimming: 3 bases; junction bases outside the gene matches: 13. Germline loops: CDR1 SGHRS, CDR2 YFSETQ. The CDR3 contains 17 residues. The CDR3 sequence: CASSSTSGTGILYEQYF. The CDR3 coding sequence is TGCGCCAGCAGCTCTACTTCCGGGACAGGGATCCTCTACGAGCAGTACTTC.